A single T cell receptor beta chain is shown here with its context. This CDR3 comprises 15 residues. Trimming at V came to 5 bases and at J to 8 bases, leaving 15 bases not matched to a gene. Germline V gene data show CDR1 as SEHNR and CDR2 as FQNEAQ (reference sequence). Authors' data handling: Estimated nucleated cell counts came from reference gene primer amplification. Data came from immunoSEQ multiplex PCR; TCRdb stores just in-frame clones and leaves some out. V and J calls and clone size are copied from that table; D and trimming were computed from the DNA. In the table there are nearly 250,000 clones, roughly 88% of which are singletons. The sample originates from a study of blood T cell repertoires in COVID-19. Participants, roughly 18 to 90 years old, spanned 24 US areas. Participant-reported clinical history was the basis for cohort assignment.

The sequence was collected from a woman aged 50 to 65 who had recovered from COVID-19. This chain joins TRBV7-9 and TRBJ2-7, with 7 nucleotides matching TRBD2. What was sequenced was PBMCs or T cells enriched from blood (not recorded which). The CDR3 reads CASSIVRGGPGKQYF. DNA for the CDR3: TGTGCCAGCAGCATAGTAAGGGGAGGGCCCGGGAAGCAGTACTTC.